A selection of T cell receptor beta chains follows, all from one sample in a study of cytomegalovirus exposure and HLA in healthy donors. Only in-frame clones appear in the TCRdb table, and some are missing; sequencing was by immunoSEQ multiplex PCR. The data contain some 190,000 clones, around four fifths of them singletons. Sequenced material: PBMCs. The receptors here all came from a middle-aged man in good health and CMV-seropositive. The CDR3 runs from the conserved cysteine through the conserved F or W. The order of the fields is CDR3 protein, V gene, J gene.

CASSGLAVSYEQYF	TRBV6-1	TRBJ2-7
CASSRDRANTEAFF	TRBV7-2	TRBJ1-1
CASSQNRQGTIYGYTF	TRBV4-2	TRBJ1-2
CASSPWDTLRAQHF	TRBV4-1	TRBJ1-5
CASRDGAPNEKLFF	TRBV6-6	TRBJ1-4
CASGRDRSYEQYF	TRBV2	TRBJ2-7
CASSVSFLDYEQYF	TRBV9	TRBJ2-7
CASSSGGSSYNEQFF	TRBV7-7	TRBJ2-1
CSVDIHPNEQYF	TRBV29-1	TRBJ2-7
CASSTGYYGYTF	TRBV7-2	TRBJ1-2
CASSYSPDISYGYTF	TRBV6-5	TRBJ1-2
CAWGTGLDTEAFF	TRBV30	TRBJ1-1
CASEKDSYEQYF	TRBV2	TRBJ2-7
CASSLGGGQGWYEQYF	TRBV5-4	TRBJ2-7
CASSLFASEGTQYF	TRBV5-1	TRBJ2-5
CASSYTQGVGETQYF	TRBV6-5	TRBJ2-5
CASRPGTVMNTEAFF	TRBV2	TRBJ1-1
CASSLVAGGIYEQYF	TRBV27	TRBJ2-7
CASSIMANYGYTF	TRBV19	TRBJ1-2
CASSMAYEQFF	TRBV19	TRBJ2-1
CASSFPNTEAFF	TRBV11-2	TRBJ1-1
CASSIDHSGGSAEQYF	TRBV19	TRBJ2-7
CASSQDPSGASTDTQYF	TRBV4-2	TRBJ2-3
CASSPGLAGGELFF	TRBV5-4	TRBJ2-2
CASSSPDWSTEAFF	TRBV28	TRBJ1-1
CASSLGGPGTEAFF	TRBV19	TRBJ1-1
CASSSSGTGGRGEKLFF	TRBV5-1	TRBJ1-4
CASRGTGRNQPQHF	TRBV19	TRBJ1-5
CASKQGANTEAFF	TRBV6-1	TRBJ1-1
CASSPRAGAYNEQFF	TRBV27	TRBJ2-1
CASSLVSLDTGELFF	TRBV28	TRBJ2-2
CASSSRTSGLFSGELFF	TRBV5-1	TRBJ2-2
CASSLEGPRYGYTF	TRBV5-5	TRBJ1-2
CASSFQRGIQETQYF	TRBV7-2	TRBJ2-5
CASSWAGGPPSGNTIYF	TRBV5-4	TRBJ1-3
CASSEVLYRPGGEQYF	TRBV2	TRBJ2-7
CASSFLAGAPTDTQYF	TRBV5-1	TRBJ2-3
CASSESRNSYEQYF	TRBV19	TRBJ2-7
CASSSSGQGYTEAFF	TRBV27	TRBJ1-1
CASRGGDRRNYGYTF	TRBV6-5	TRBJ1-2
CASSPVVEQGARNEQFF	TRBV5-1	TRBJ2-1
CASSSLGTASYEQYF	TRBV7-8	TRBJ2-7
CASSSRTGFYGYTF	TRBV28	TRBJ1-2
CASSYTSGYEQYF	TRBV6-6	TRBJ2-7
CATSRVGLAGSYEQYF	TRBV15	TRBJ2-7
CASSLGQGAEETQYF	TRBV5-1	TRBJ2-5
CASSASQGWETQYF	TRBV9	TRBJ2-5
CASSSELQGTGYEQFF	TRBV5-1	TRBJ2-1
CASVGITEAFF	TRBV28	TRBJ1-1
CASSLIGGPGEQYF	TRBV7-3	TRBJ2-7
CASSPGTGGGSPLHF	TRBV7-2	TRBJ1-6
CASSLVVGASEQFF	TRBV27	TRBJ2-1
CASSLGQGLNQPQHF	TRBV7-2	TRBJ1-5
CASTLLAGHTGELFF	TRBV19	TRBJ2-2
CARTGVGTYEQYF	TRBV23-1	TRBJ2-7
CASSLRRSNTGELFF	TRBV11-3	TRBJ2-2
CASSLSSDETQYF	TRBV7-6	TRBJ2-5
CASSRGQGVPSVQPQHF	TRBV5-6	TRBJ1-5